Listed below are T cell receptor beta chains from one sample, sequenced in a study of technical replicates of blood from a handful of donors. The assay was immunoSEQ multiplex PCR, and TCRdb's table has in-frame clones only and misses some. The sample consists of about 57,000 clones, 93% of them appearing once. Sample: PBMCs. The receptors derive from a human donor in good health. Some clones in this sample may be carry-over from other donors' samples. CDR3s include the opening cysteine and the closing phenylalanine or tryptophan. The D gene is left open where the match is weak. Size is stated for part of the rows, as once, few or many counts, or as a class when the clone is expanded.

V: TRBV29-1
size: -
D: TRBD1
J: TRBJ1-2
CDR3: CSVTGRGQNYGYTF
DNA: TGCAGCGTAACGGGACGGGGACAGAACTATGGCTACACCTTC

V: TRBV18
size: -
D: -
J: TRBJ1-5
CDR3: CASSPQSGSNQPQHF
DNA: TGTGCCAGCTCACCTCAATCAGGAAGCAATCAGCCCCAGCATTTT

V: TRBV18
size: -
D: -
J: TRBJ2-5
CDR3: CASSPPTFRAVFQYQETQYF
DNA: TGTGCCAGCTCACCGCCCACTTTCAGGGCGGTCTTCCAGTACCAAGAGACCCAGTACTTC

V: TRBV4-1
size: -
D: TRBD1
J: TRBJ1-6
CDR3: CASSNRDRGSPLHF
DNA: TGCGCCAGCAGCAACCGGGACAGGGGTTCACCCCTCCACTTT

V: TRBV16
size: -
D: -
J: TRBJ1-1
CDR3: CASRPTGVGGTEAFF
DNA: TGTGCCAGCAGACCTACCGGGGTCGGGGGCACTGAAGCTTTCTTT

V: TRBV5-4
size: -
D: -
J: TRBJ1-2
CDR3: CASGSGKLYGYTF
DNA: TGTGCCAGCGGTTCAGGGAAGCTCTATGGCTACACCTTC

V: TRBV7-3
size: -
D: TRBD2
J: TRBJ2-3
CDR3: CASSGGGLAGSRDTQYF
DNA: TGTGCCAGCAGCGGGGGGGGACTAGCGGGGTCCAGGGATACGCAGTATTTT

V: TRBV5-6
size: -
D: -
J: TRBJ2-3
CDR3: CASSLAGWDTQYF
DNA: TGTGCCAGCAGCTTGGCCGGTTGGGATACGCAGTATTTT

V: TRBV6-5
size: -
D: TRBD1
J: TRBJ2-3
CDR3: CASRPDRVGDTQYF
DNA: TGTGCCAGCAGACCTGACAGGGTTGGGGATACGCAGTATTTT

V: TRBV7-2
size: -
D: -
J: TRBJ2-1
CDR3: CASSPILVNEQFF
DNA: TGTGCCAGCAGCCCGATACTAGTCAATGAGCAGTTCTTC

V: TRBV23-1
size: -
D: TRBD1
J: TRBJ1-4
CDR3: CASSPNRDRPWRSLRGSDEKLFF
DNA: TGCGCCAGCAGCCCTAACCGGGACAGACCGTGGCGAAGCCTACGAGGGAGCGATGAAAAACTGTTTTTT

V: TRBV6-5
size: -
D: -
J: TRBJ1-5
CDR3: CASSQDSNQPQHF
DNA: TGTGCCAGCAGTCAGGATAGCAATCAGCCCCAGCATTTT

V: TRBV4-1
size: -
D: TRBD1
J: TRBJ1-3
CDR3: CASSRPGQDPSGNTIYF
DNA: TGCGCCAGCAGCCGCCCGGGACAGGACCCCTCTGGAAACACCATATATTTT

V: TRBV6-5
size: -
D: -
J: TRBJ2-6
CDR3: CASSPTGPGANVLTF
DNA: TGTGCCAGCAGCCCAACAGGGCCCGGGGCCAACGTCCTGACTTTC

V: TRBV7-9
size: once
D: -
J: TRBJ1-1
CDR3: CASSPTRNTEAFF
DNA: TGTGCCAGCAGTCCCACAAGGAACACTGAAGCTTTCTTT

V: TRBV2
size: -
D: TRBD1
J: TRBJ2-5
CDR3: CASRTGTGGLGQYF
DNA: TGTGCCAGCAGGACCGGGACAGGGGGCCTGGGGCAGTACTTC

V: TRBV7-9
size: -
D: -
J: TRBJ1-1
CDR3: CASSYPMGPRENMNTEAFF
DNA: TGTGCCAGCAGCTACCCAATGGGCCCGAGGGAGAACATGAACACTGAAGCTTTCTTT

V: TRBV19
size: -
D: TRBD2
J: TRBJ2-3
CDR3: CASSRASGTTDTQYF
DNA: TGTGCCAGTAGTAGGGCTAGCGGGACTACAGATACGCAGTATTTT

V: TRBV7-9
size: -
D: TRBD1
J: TRBJ1-1
CDR3: CASRQDRGLGDTEAFF
DNA: TGTGCCAGCAGGCAGGACAGGGGGCTAGGGGACACTGAAGCTTTCTTT

V: TRBV6-1
size: -
D: TRBD1
J: TRBJ1-5
CDR3: CASSDRSGGPNQPQHF
DNA: TGTGCCAGCAGTGATAGGTCAGGGGGACCCAATCAGCCCCAGCATTTT

V: TRBV4-2
size: -
D: -
J: TRBJ2-5
CDR3: CASSLALGQETQYF
DNA: TGTGCCAGCAGCTTAGCGCTGGGGCAAGAGACCCAGTACTTC

V: TRBV12-5
size: -
D: -
J: TRBJ1-2
CDR3: CASGLNNRAAGYTF
DNA: TGTGCTAGTGGTTTGAACAACAGGGCCGCGGGCTACACCTTC

V: TRBV2
size: -
D: -
J: TRBJ1-4
CDR3: CASSRGGGKANEKLFF
DNA: TGTGCCAGCAGTCGGGGCGGGGGCAAGGCTAATGAAAAACTGTTTTTT

V: TRBV18
size: -
D: TRBD2
J: TRBJ2-3
CDR3: CASSTGTSGRGTDTQYF
DNA: TGTGCCAGCTCAACCGGGACTAGCGGGAGGGGCACAGATACGCAGTATTTT

V: TRBV5-6
size: -
D: -
J: TRBJ2-1
CDR3: CASSLDRRGIDEQFF
DNA: TGTGCCAGCAGCTTGGACCGCCGGGGGATCGATGAGCAGTTCTTC

V: TRBV7-2
size: -
D: -
J: TRBJ1-1
CDR3: CASSLGWQNTEAFF
DNA: TGTGCCAGCAGCTTAGGGTGGCAGAACACTGAAGCTTTCTTT

V: TRBV11-1
size: -
D: -
J: TRBJ1-2
CDR3: CASSPEGSNGYTF
DNA: TGTGCCAGCAGCCCAGAGGGTTCCAATGGCTACACCTTC

V: TRBV7-8
size: -
D: TRBD1
J: TRBJ1-5
CDR3: CASSLGRTGVTQPQHF
DNA: TGTGCCAGCAGCTTAGGACGGACAGGGGTTACACAGCCCCAGCATTTT

V: TRBV7-8
size: once
D: -
J: TRBJ1-1
CDR3: CASSLEANTEAFF
DNA: TGTGCCAGCAGCTTAGAAGCGAACACTGAAGCTTTCTTT

V: TRBV5-4
size: -
D: TRBD1
J: TRBJ1-2
CDR3: CASSLFGTGGYGYTF
DNA: TGTGCCAGCAGCTTGTTTGGGACAGGGGGCTATGGCTACACCTTC

V: TRBV9
size: -
D: -
J: TRBJ1-2
CDR3: CASSVTGSKDYGYTF
DNA: TGTGCCAGCAGCGTAACAGGGTCTAAGGACTATGGCTACACCTTC

V: TRBV25-1
size: -
D: -
J: TRBJ1-4
CDR3: CASSDLGATNEKLFF
DNA: TGTGCCAGCAGTGATTTGGGAGCAACTAATGAAAAACTGTTTTTT

V: TRBV18
size: -
D: TRBD2
J: TRBJ2-2
CDR3: CASSPRLAGKTGELFF
DNA: TGTGCCAGCTCTCCTCGGCTAGCGGGGAAAACCGGGGAGCTGTTTTTT

V: TRBV18
size: once
D: TRBD2
J: TRBJ2-1
CDR3: CASSPERRTSGGFDEQFF
DNA: TGTGCCAGCTCACCGGAACGGAGGACTAGCGGGGGGTTCGATGAGCAGTTCTTC

V: TRBV10-3
size: -
D: -
J: TRBJ1-3
CDR3: CAISEFAGAGNTIYF
DNA: TGTGCCATCAGTGAGTTCGCAGGGGCTGGAAACACCATATATTTT

V: TRBV11-1
size: -
D: -
J: TRBJ1-1
CDR3: CASSTPTGMNTEAFF
DNA: TGTGCCAGCAGCACCCCCACAGGGATGAACACTGAAGCTTTCTTT

V: TRBV7-9
size: -
D: TRBD2
J: TRBJ2-5
CDR3: CASSLTSGEETQYF
DNA: TGTGCCAGCAGCTTGACTAGCGGGGAAGAGACCCAGTACTTC

V: TRBV19
size: -
D: -
J: TRBJ2-3
CDR3: CASSTLGGIDTQYF
DNA: TGTGCCAGTAGTACCCTTGGGGGGATAGATACGCAGTATTTT

V: TRBV15
size: once
D: TRBD2
J: TRBJ2-3
CDR3: CATSRSGRTTDTQYF
DNA: TGTGCCACCAGCAGGAGCGGGAGGACCACAGATACGCAGTATTTT

V: TRBV7-2
size: -
D: TRBD1
J: TRBJ1-5
CDR3: CASSAGTVFGQPQHF
DNA: TGTGCCAGCAGCGCCGGGACAGTTTTCGGTCAGCCCCAGCATTTT

V: TRBV18
size: once
D: -
J: TRBJ2-5
CDR3: CASSPLSGQETQYF
DNA: TGTGCCAGCTCACCGCTCTCCGGGCAAGAGACCCAGTACTTC

V: TRBV4-1
size: -
D: TRBD1
J: TRBJ2-5
CDR3: CASSQTTGARGTQYF
DNA: TGCGCCAGCAGCCAAACGACAGGGGCCCGGGGGACCCAGTACTTC

V: TRBV18
size: -
D: -
J: TRBJ2-2
CDR3: CASSPNTSMNTGELFF
DNA: TGTGCCAGCTCACCAAATACTAGCATGAACACCGGGGAGCTGTTTTTT

V: TRBV7-2
size: -
D: TRBD2
J: TRBJ2-7
CDR3: CASSETSGAAYEQYF
DNA: TGTGCCAGCAGCGAGACTAGCGGGGCCGCCTACGAGCAGTACTTC

V: TRBV28
size: -
D: TRBD1
J: TRBJ1-2
CDR3: CASRSQGAAVGGYTF
DNA: TGTGCCAGCAGAAGTCAGGGGGCCGCGGTTGGGGGCTACACCTTC

V: TRBV4-3
size: -
D: -
J: TRBJ2-1
CDR3: CASSQDPTRNNEQFF
DNA: TGCGCCAGCAGCCAAGATCCCACTAGGAACAATGAGCAGTTCTTC

V: TRBV6-1
size: -
D: -
J: TRBJ2-7
CDR3: CASSSAYYEQYF
DNA: TGTGCCAGCAGCTCAGCGTACTACGAGCAGTACTTC

V: TRBV7-2
size: -
D: -
J: TRBJ2-3
CDR3: CASSLEGGTTTDTQYF
DNA: TGTGCCAGCAGCTTGGAGGGTGGGACCACGACAGATACGCAGTATTTT

V: TRBV18
size: -
D: TRBD1
J: TRBJ1-2
CDR3: CASSPSGTGVYGYTF
DNA: TGTGCCAGCTCACCATCCGGGACAGGGGTCTATGGCTACACCTTC

V: TRBV19
size: -
D: TRBD1
J: TRBJ1-2
CDR3: CATAEQGTLNYGYTF
DNA: TGTGCCACGGCGGAACAGGGGACGCTGAACTATGGCTACACCTTC

V: TRBV7-2
size: once
D: -
J: TRBJ2-1
CDR3: CASSLLPSQVYNEQFF
DNA: TGTGCCAGCAGCTTATTGCCTAGCCAAGTCTACAATGAGCAGTTCTTC

V: TRBV11-3
size: -
D: -
J: TRBJ2-1
CDR3: CASSPRGISNNEQFF
DNA: TGTGCCAGCAGCCCCCGGGGAATCTCGAACAATGAGCAGTTCTTC

V: TRBV4-3
size: -
D: -
J: TRBJ1-1
CDR3: CASSQGRSQAFF
DNA: TGCGCCAGCAGCCAAGGGAGATCGCAAGCTTTCTTT

V: TRBV7-6
size: -
D: -
J: TRBJ2-5
CDR3: CASSSNLPRLAETQYF
DNA: TGTGCCAGCAGCTCCAACCTCCCTCGGCTAGCGGAGACCCAGTACTTC

V: TRBV7-3
size: -
D: TRBD1
J: TRBJ2-1
CDR3: CASSLSGVVGQYDNEQFF
DNA: TGTGCCAGCAGCTTAAGTGGGGTGGTGGGACAGTACGACAATGAGCAGTTCTTC